What follows describes a single T cell receptor beta chain. CDR3 length: 18 residues. Germline V CDR1 and CDR2: LGHNA, YSLEER. The ends lost 0 bases at V and 1 base at J; junction bases unmatched: 6. Donors each had at least one pre-ART PBMC sample and at least two post-ART ones. immunoSEQ v3.0 was run at survey level. The table came from immunoSEQ multiplex PCR; TCRdb's copy has only in-frame clones and leaves some out. The sample carries about 21,000 clones, roughly 85% recorded once. This sample is drawn from a study of long-term antiretroviral therapy in people with HIV. The V gene is TRBV4-3, the J gene TRBJ2-2; 9 positions agree with TRBD2. Sample: unsorted PBMCs, taken 4.1 years after starting antiretroviral therapy. This receptor was identified in a woman aged 40 to 50 with HIV. DNA of the CDR3: TGCGCCAGCAGCCAAGATTTGAGAGCGGGGGGGAACACCGGGGAGCTGTTTTTT. This encodes CASSQDLRAGGNTGELFF.